This T cell receptor (beta chain) was identified in a study of blood T cell repertoires in COVID-19. Study details: Acute and convalescent COVID-19 specimens originated in the United States, Italy and Spain.

CDR3 length: 12 amino acids. Trimming removed 1 base from V and 8 bases from J, with 8 bases in between. How the authors handled the data: Counts of nucleated cells, estimated from reference gene primer amplification, were obtained. The assay was immunoSEQ multiplex PCR, and TCRdb's table has in-frame clones only and misses some. That table is the source of V, J and clone size, and D and trimming were worked out from the DNA. The sample carries roughly 190,000 clones, 94% recorded once. This sequence was found in a man aged 30 to 45 with COVID-19, enrolled during active disease. The sample consisted of peripheral blood. The V gene is TRBV12-3 or TRBV12-4, the J gene TRBJ1-1, with D unclear. The CDR3 loop reads CASSLGEGEAFF. The CDR3 nucleotides read TGTGCCAGCAGTTTAGGGGAGGGAGAAGCTTTCTTT.